These T cell receptor beta chains were read from a single sample in a study of Graves' ophthalmopathy and Graves' hyperthyroidism. TCRdb used MiXCR to reprocess the multiplex PCR reads, holding one entry per CDR3 protein. The data contain over a million distinct CDR3 sequences, 36% of them singletons. Material for sequencing was peripheral blood or thyroid tissue (not recorded which). These receptors were obtained from an adult man with Graves' hyperthyroidism. CDR3s include the opening cysteine and the closing phenylalanine or tryptophan. The D gene is left open where the match is weak. Some rows have no size entry. The others give once, few or many, or a class for an expanded clone.

>TRBJ1-4|TRBD1|NA|TRBV29-1
TGCAGCGCTCATGGTGGCGGGACAGGGAACGAAAAACTGTTTTTT
CSAHGGGTGNEKLFF
>TRBJ1-1|NA|many|TRBV7-8
TGTGCCAGCAGCTCTTTCAGCCTAGATGAAGTGATCTTT
CASSSFSLDEVIF
>TRBJ1-3|NA|few|TRBV9
TGTGCCAGCAGCGTCAGCGCTACAGGCTCTGGAAACACCATATATTTT
CASSVSATGSGNTIYF
>TRBJ2-7|TRBD2|many|TRBV7-7
TGTGCCAGCAGCTTAGATTTTAGCGGGAGGTACGAGCAGTACTTC
CASSLDFSGRYEQYF
>TRBJ2-7|NA|many|TRBV9
TGTGCCAGCAGCGTAGTGGCTGGGGGCCAATACGAGCAGTACTTC
CASSVVAGGQYEQYF
>TRBJ1-1|NA|few|TRBV2
TGTGCCTGTAGTATGGGACACCCGAACACTGAAGCTTTCTTT
CACSMGHPNTEAFF
>TRBJ2-2|NA|few|TRBV13
TGTGCCAGCAGCTTCAGGGAGCGAGGCACCGGGGAGCTGTTTTTT
CASSFRERGTGELFF
>TRBJ2-7|TRBD1|NA|TRBV20-1
TGCAGTGCTCCGACAGGGGGGGGGTCGGGCGAGCAGTACTTC
CSAPTGGGSGEQYF
>TRBJ2-2|TRBD2|NA|TRBV4-1
TGCGCCAGCAGCCAAGAGATTCAGCGGGAGGCCGGGGAGCTGTTTTTT
CASSQEIQREAGELFF
>TRBJ1-4|NA|few|TRBV12-3/TRBV12-4
TGTGCCAGCAGTGCCGGCAGTGTGGCAGCCAATGAAAAACTGTTTTTT
CASSAGSVAANEKLFF
>TRBJ2-5|NA|once|TRBV12-3/TRBV12-4
TGTGCCAGCAGCTTGGCGGCAGGGGAGACCCAGTACTTC
CASSLAAGETQYF
>TRBJ1-1|TRBD1|few|TRBV11-2
TGTGCCAGCAGCCCTGGGACAGGGAGAGTTAGCACTGAAGCTTTCTTT
CASSPGTGRVSTEAFF
>TRBJ1-2|NA|many|TRBV6-2/TRBV6-3
TGTGCCAGCAGCTATCCCGACTATGGCTACACCTTC
CASSYPDYGYTF
>TRBJ1-1|TRBD1|NA|TRBV29-1
TGCAGCGTTCGCAACAGGGGGCGAACTGAAGCTTTCTTT
CSVRNRGRTEAFF
>TRBJ2-6|TRBD1|once|TRBV7-9
TGTGCCAGCAGCCCCGGTCAGGGACAGGGTAGTGGGGCCAACGTCCTGACTTTC
CASSPGQGQGSGANVLTF
>TRBJ1-1|TRBD1|NA|TRBV2
TGTGCCAGCAACGCCCTTGGACAGGGGGCGATGAACACTGAAGCTTTCTTT
CASNALGQGAMNTEAFF
>TRBJ1-4|TRBD1|NA|TRBV11-2
TGTGCCAGCAGACACAGGACAGGAGAACATGAAAAACTGTTTTTT
CASRHRTGEHEKLFF
>TRBJ1-1|TRBD1|NA|TRBV13
TGTGCCAGCAGCTTAATTGGGACAGTCGACACTGAAGCTTTCTTT
CASSLIGTVDTEAFF
>TRBJ2-5|TRBD1|NA|TRBV10-3
TGTGCCATCAGTGAAGGTTCCGGGACAGGGACCGAGACCCAGTACTTC
CAISEGSGTGTETQYF
>TRBJ1-3|NA|NA|TRBV14
TGTGCCGGCTCTGGAAACACCATATATTTT
CAGSGNTIYF
>TRBJ1-6|TRBD1|NA|TRBV7-9
TGTGCCAGCAGCCAGACAGGGGGAATTTCACCCCTCCACTTT
CASSQTGGISPLHF
>TRBJ1-1|NA|many|TRBV7-6
TGTGCCAGCAGCTTACTTACGGCGGGTCAGAACACTGAAGCTTTCTTT
CASSLLTAGQNTEAFF
>TRBJ1-5|NA|NA|TRBV29-1
TGCAGCGTTGAGACAGACTCGGGCAATCAGCCCCAGCATTTT
CSVETDSGNQPQHF
>TRBJ1-2|NA|many|TRBV20-1
TGCAGTGCTAGCGCTGGGGAAAAGGGTAGAAACTATGGCTACACCTTC
CSASAGEKGRNYGYTF
>TRBJ1-1|NA|NA|TRBV7-9
TGTGCCAGCAGCTTAGACTGGATACCGAACACTGAAGCTTTCTTT
CASSLDWIPNTEAFF
>TRBJ1-2|NA|many|TRBV24-1
TGTGCCACCAGTGAGTGGCAGGGGCATGGCTACACCTTC
CATSEWQGHGYTF
>TRBJ1-1|NA|NA|TRBV28
TGTGCCAGCAGTTCAGGACCGATGAACACTGAAGCTTTCTTT
CASSSGPMNTEAFF
>TRBJ1-2|NA|NA|TRBV7-2
TGTGCCAGCAGCCCGGGGGGGGGGTTTTATGGCTACACCTTC
CASSPGGGFYGYTF
>TRBJ1-3|NA|NA|TRBV6-1
TGTGCCAGCATCCGGGGATGGAGTGGAAACACCATATATTTT
CASIRGWSGNTIYF
>TRBJ1-2|TRBD1|NA|TRBV2
TGTGCCAGCAGCAAGGGGGCCGGAGGCTACACCTTC
CASSKGAGGYTF
>TRBJ1-2|NA|NA|TRBV7-9
TGTGCCAGCAGCTTAGTTGGACATCCCGGACGGGGCTACACCTTC
CASSLVGHPGRGYTF
>TRBJ1-1|NA|NA|TRBV19
TGTGCCAGTAGTATAGGGCAAAGAAACACTGAAGCTTTCTTT
CASSIGQRNTEAFF
>TRBJ2-6|NA|NA|TRBV4-3
TGCGCCAGCAGCCAAGGTGCTCCGGTCTCTGGGGCCAACGTCCTGACTTTC
CASSQGAPVSGANVLTF
>TRBJ2-5|NA|few|TRBV5-1
TGCGCCTCCAGAGGGGGCGGGATCCAAGAGACCCAGTACTTC
CASRGGGIQETQYF
>TRBJ2-5|NA|NA|TRBV7-2
TGTGCCAGCAGCGCTCGTACCGGGACTCAAGAGACCCAGTACTTC
CASSARTGTQETQYF
>TRBJ2-5|NA|many|TRBV4-1
TGCGCCAGCAGCCAAGAAGTCCAGGCCTACCAAGAGACCCAGTACTTC
CASSQEVQAYQETQYF
>TRBJ1-2|TRBD1|once|TRBV5-1
TGCGCCAGCAGCTCGGGACAGGGGTTC
CASSSGQGF
>TRBJ1-1|NA|NA|TRBV7-9
TGTGCCAGCAGCCTATTTAACACTGAAGCTTTCTTT
CASSLFNTEAFF
>TRBJ2-6|NA|many|TRBV7-9
TGTGCCAGCAGCGATATTCTGTCGTGGGTCGGAGACCCCCTGACTTTC
CASSDILSWVGDPLTF
>TRBJ1-2|NA|NA|TRBV27
TGTGCCAGCAGTTTAAGATCTTACCGGGTCGGCTACTATGGCTACACCTTC
CASSLRSYRVGYYGYTF
>TRBJ1-2|NA|many|TRBV7-2
TGTGCCAGCAGCCCCCGGGAGGGATTAGGCGGCTATGGCTACACCTTC
CASSPREGLGGYGYTF
>TRBJ1-1|TRBD1|NA|TRBV7-9
TGTGCCAGCAGCCCATTGTCCGGGACAGGGTGGACCACTGAAGCTTTCTTT
CASSPLSGTGWTTEAFF
>TRBJ2-2|TRBD1|NA|TRBV25-1
TGTGCCAGCAGCTACCAGGGGGCGTTGAACACCGGGGAGCTGTTTTTT
CASSYQGALNTGELFF
>TRBJ2-7|TRBD1|many|TRBV10-3
TGTGCCATCAGGGGACAGGCCAGCTCCTACGAGCAGTACTTC
CAIRGQASSYEQYF
>TRBJ2-2|NA|few|TRBV4-2
TGTGCCAGCAGCCAAGATCCGATAAGCTCGGCGAACACCGGGGAGCTGTTTTTT
CASSQDPISSANTGELFF
>TRBJ2-7|TRBD2|many|TRBV12-3/TRBV12-4
TGTGCCAGCAGATCCGAATCGGGAGGATCCTACGAGCAGTACTTC
CASRSESGGSYEQYF
>TRBJ1-1|NA|many|TRBV19
TGTGCCAGTAGTGGCGGACAGTTCGAGGCTTTCTTT
CASSGGQFEAFF
>TRBJ1-4|NA|many|TRBV7-9
TGTGCCAGCAGCCCCCGTAATGAAAAACTGTTTTTT
CASSPRNEKLFF
>TRBJ2-6|NA|few|TRBV6-5
TGTGCCAGCCTCGAACGTGGGGCCAACGTCCTGACTTTC
CASLERGANVLTF
>TRBJ2-5|TRBD2|many|TRBV10-2
TGCGCCAGCAGGCTAGCGGGAGTAGAGACCCAGTACTTC
CASRLAGVETQYF
>TRBJ1-1|NA|NA|TRBV19
TGTGCCAGTAGTCGGACAGATCTTGAAGCTTTCTTT
CASSRTDLEAFF
>TRBJ2-5|TRBD1|few|TRBV18
TGTGCCAGCTCACCACCCGGACAGGCGATAGAGACCCAGTACTTC
CASSPPGQAIETQYF
>TRBJ1-1|TRBD1|many|TRBV7-9
TGTGCCAGCAGCTTAGGATACAGGGGCACTGAAGCTTTCTTT
CASSLGYRGTEAFF
>TRBJ1-1|NA|NA|TRBV30
TGTGCCTGGAGCGCGGTCACTGGAGCTTTCTTT
CAWSAVTGAFF
>TRBJ1-3|NA|once|TRBV9
TGTGCCAGCAGCCCGACCGGGGGGCCCTCTGGAAACACCATATATTTT
CASSPTGGPSGNTIYF
>TRBJ1-2|NA|NA|TRBV28
TGTGCCAGCGCCCTAAGGGGGGTCTATGGCTACACCTTC
CASALRGVYGYTF
>TRBJ2-7|TRBD1|many|TRBV11-2
TGTGCCAGCAGCTCCCTGCCCGGGACAGGGGGCCACGAGCAGTACTTC
CASSSLPGTGGHEQYF
>TRBJ2-7|TRBD1|many|TRBV7-8
TGTGCCAGCAGCTTAGCGGGAGATGGACAGGGGGCGAGCCTAGAGCAGTACTTC
CASSLAGDGQGASLEQYF
>TRBJ2-5|TRBD1|many|TRBV29-1
TGCAGCGTTGAAGATGGAACAGGGGGCATGGAGACCCAGTACTTC
CSVEDGTGGMETQYF